Below are 7 T cell receptor beta chains sequenced from a single sample in a study of T cells expressing NK-cell markers. TCRdb reworked the 5' RACE reads into one entry per CDR3 protein, no DNA. The record lists a few hundred thousand distinct CDR3 sequences, of which the ten most abundant hold under 6.5%. Source material: blood T cells: a sorted CD56 or NKG2C T cell subset, CD4+ or CD8+ T cells, or bulk PBMC T cells (not recorded which). These receptors were obtained from a man between 18 and 69 years old in good health.

CDR3 residues: CASAPYTGINEQFF. This chain links TRBV3-1 with TRBJ2-1; TCRdb designates TRBD1, a call that cannot be tested without DNA. This CDR3 spans 14 amino acids. The germline CDR1 and CDR2 sequences are LGHDT and YNNKEL (reference sequence).

The J gene is TRBJ2-3, the V gene TRBV11-2; TCRdb proposes TRBD2, but this gene call is untestable without DNA. CDR1 is SGHAT, CDR2 FQNNGV, per germline. The CDR3 contains 18 residues. CDR3 residues: CASSLRLAGGPRSDTQYF.

The chain couples TRBV12-5 to TRBJ2-1. Germline V CDR1 and CDR2: LGHNT, FRNRAP. CDR3 length: 16 residues. The CDR3 is CASGHRINTFYNEQFF.

The chain employs TRBV7-9 and TRBJ2-1; TCRdb's D gene call, TRBD1, goes unchecked for lack of DNA. The CDR3 runs to 12 residues. Germline V gene sequence: CDR1 SEHNR, CDR2 FQNEAQ (reference sequence). The CDR3 protein is CAPGRVDNEQFF. Based on the CDR3 plus reference TRBV7-9 and TRBJ2-1, the full variable domain is DTGVSQNPRHKITKRGQNVTFRCDPISEHNRLYWYRQTLGQGPEFLTYFQNEAQLEKSRLLSDRFSAERPKGSFSTLEIQRTEQGDSAMYLCAPGRVDNEQFFGPGTRLTVL.

The V call is TRBV28, the J call TRBJ1-4. Germline CDR1 and CDR2: MDHEN and SYDVKM. The CDR3 loop spans 13 amino acids. The CDR3 reads CASSLPSDEKLFF.

V usage is TRBV29-1 and J usage is TRBJ1-1; TCRdb picks TRBD1, but there is no DNA to check that call. This CDR3 region has 12 residues. CDR1 is SQVTM and CDR2 is ANQGSEA in the germline V gene. The CDR3 region is CSATGVNTEAFF.

This sequence joins TRBV4-1 and TRBJ2-4; there is no DNA to check the TCRdb D call of TRBD1. Germline CDR1 MGHRA, CDR2 YSYEKL. CDR3 size: 13 residues. The CDR3 here is CASSPIWGDTQYF.